This TCR beta chain originates from a study of cytomegalovirus exposure and HLA in healthy donors. Study as a whole: Among 398 genotyped donors, 80% to 90% fell in the Caucasian-associated ancestry cluster. Study results and limitations: Near-uniform donor sequencing depth was presumed by presence/absence analyses. A later analysis found that most CMV-associated TCR beta chains appeared HLA-restricted. An observed cluster of highly shared sequence variants was recorded as a likely sequencing artifact.

The CDR3 contains 16 residues. From germline, CDR1 is SGHDT and CDR2 YYEEEE. The V gene end was trimmed by 4 bases and the J gene end by 5 bases; junction bases not matched to a gene: 7. PCR employed 60 Vbeta and 13 Jbeta primers. The table came from immunoSEQ multiplex PCR; TCRdb's copy has only in-frame clones and leaves some out. The top ten clones hold approximately 4% of a sample with roughly 100,000 clones, over 70% of them seen once. This clone was recorded at least ten times. What it binds is not known. The origin of this receptor is a man between 50 and 59 years old in good health and CMV-seropositive. Source material: PBMCs. The chain links TRBV5-6 to TRBJ2-1; 12 bases agree with TRBD2. Written as DNA, the CDR3 is TGTGCCAGCAGCCTCCGGACTAGCGGGAACGACAATGAGCAGTTCTTC. Translation: CASSLRTSGNDNEQFF. The variable domain in full, completed from reference TRBV5-6 and TRBJ2-1, reads DAGVTQSPTHLIKTRGQQVTLRCSPKSGHDTVSWYQQALGQGPQFIFQYYEEEERQRGNFPDRFSGHQFPNYSSELNVNALLLGDSALYLCASSLRTSGNDNEQFFGPGTRLTVL.